The 25 T cell receptor beta chains given below trace back to one sample, sequenced in a study of somatic mutations in cytotoxic T cells in rheumatoid arthritis. Sequencing was performed with immunoSEQ multiplex PCR; in TCRdb, only in-frame clones are kept and a portion is missing. Of about 25,000 clones detected, roughly 69% appear once; the ten largest clones hold 9.5% to 10%. The sequencing sample was made of CD8+ T cells sorted from blood. These receptors were collected from a woman under 30 in good health.

This clone was counted a few times. This rearrangement joins TRBV29-1 to TRBJ2-1; 15 bases line up with TRBD2. The CDR3 length is 15 residues. Germline CDR1 and CDR2: SQVTM and ANQGSEA. The trim removed 4 bases at V and 10 bases at J, leaving 8 bases unmatched. The chain's CDR3 is CSVVGGTSGGQEQFF. The CDR3 DNA reads as TGCAGCGTTGTTGGCGGGACTAGCGGGGGGCAAGAGCAGTTCTTC.

This chain links TRBV28 with TRBJ2-2; D uncertain. The germline V and J ends were trimmed by 1 base and 6 bases, with 12 bases remaining between them. There are 15 residues in the CDR3. Germline-derived CDR1 and CDR2 are MDHEN and SYDVKM. The CDR3 sequence: CASSLLWDSAGELFF. CDR3 DNA: TGTGCCAGCAGTTTATTGTGGGATTCCGCCGGGGAGCTGTTTTTT.

The V gene is TRBV11-3, the J gene TRBJ2-7; a weak D match, TRBD1 (5 bases). V was pared by 4 bases and J by 7 bases, with 17 bases between. CDR3 length equals 14 residues. Germline V lookup: CDR1 SGHNT, CDR2 YENEEA. CDR3 protein: CASSSREGAREQYF. The CDR3 DNA reads TGTGCCAGCAGCTCAAGAGAAGGGGCACGGGAGCAGTACTTC. Combining the CDR3 with reference TRBV11-3 and TRBJ2-7 gives the whole variable domain EAGVVQSPRYKIIEKKQPVAFWCNPISGHNTLYWYLQNLGQGPELLIRYENEEAVDDSQLPKDRFSAERLKGVDSTLKIQPAELGDSAVYLCASSSREGAREQYFGPGTRLTVT.

The chain carries TRBV5-3 and TRBJ2-1; TRBD2 aligns across 9 bases. TRBV5-3 is marked as an open reading frame, function uncertain. This CDR3 is built from 16 residues. V was pared by 4 bases and J by 4 bases, with 9 bases of the junction left unmatched. The CDR3 reads CARSTLAGVKYNEQFF. CDR3 in DNA: TGTGCCAGAAGCACATTAGCGGGAGTAAAATACAATGAGCAGTTCTTC.

This CDR3 reads CASSTGLAPAREQFF. DNA for the CDR3: TGTGCCAGCAGCACCGGACTAGCGCCGGCGAGGGAGCAGTTCTTC. The gene calls are TRBV5-6 and TRBJ2-1; 9 bases are a match to TRBD2. The V and J ends lost 4 bases and 10 bases, in that order; junction bases with no gene match: 12. This CDR3 spans 15 amino acids. CDR1 and CDR2 from the germline V gene are SGHDT and YYEEEE.

CDR3 region: CASSLRAHNEQFF. CDR3 bases: TGTGCCAGCAGCTTAAGGGCCCACAATGAGCAGTTCTTC. The chain uses TRBV7-8 and TRBJ2-1; D uncertain. The CDR3 extends over 13 amino acids. Deletions cut 2 bases from V and 5 bases from J, with 7 bases between. Germline-derived CDR1 and CDR2 are SGHVS and FQNEAQ.

The chain joins TRBV7-2 to TRBJ2-7; maybe TRBD1 (6 bases). The CDR3 has 17 residues. V was shortened by 1 base and J by 2 bases, with 18 bases between the two germline ends. Germline V gene lookup returns CDR1 SGHTA and CDR2 FQGNSA. DNA of the CDR3: TGTGCCAGCAGCTTAGAAGTGGGGGCCAAGGGGGCCTACGAGCAGTACGTC. Amino acids: CASSLEVGAKGAYEQYV.

This chain links TRBV27 with TRBJ1-6; D uncertain. Trimming left V 2 bases short and J 9 bases short, with 17 bases between. The CDR3 consists of 16 residues. Germline V gives CDR1 MNHEY, CDR2 SMNVEV (reference sequence). CDR3 DNA: TGTGCCAGCAGTTTAAGAACAGACTCTCGGAGTTCACCCCTCCACTTT. As protein: CASSLRTDSRSSPLHF.

This chain connects TRBV5-6 to TRBJ1-5; no definite D call. The CDR3 runs 12 residues. Deletions cut 2 bases from V and 1 base from J, with 1 base between. Germline V lookup: CDR1 SGHDT, CDR2 YYEEEE. The CDR3 here is CASSLSNQPQHF. The CDR3 nucleotides are TGTGCCAGCAGCTTAAGCAATCAGCCCCAGCATTTT.

Note on this clone: A read error may produce the germline difference seen at one junction end. The CDR3, as DNA: TGTGCCACCAGTGGAACTCTTGAAGAGACCCAGTACTTC. It translates to CATSGTLEETQYF. The chain has TRBV6-1 and TRBJ2-5; D unclear. This CDR3 has 13 amino acids. CDR1 is MNHNS and CDR2 is SASEGT in the germline V gene.

The rearrangement links TRBV6-5 to TRBJ1-2; D might be TRBD1 (5 bases). Germline V lookup: CDR1 MNHEY, CDR2 SVGAGI. The CDR3 contains 13 residues. V lost 2 bases to trimming and J lost 8 bases, with 12 bases between them. CDR3 bases: TGTGCCAGCAGTTACGGGGGGACGGAGGGCTACACCTTC. It specifies CASSYGGTEGYTF.

This sequence joins TRBV28 and TRBJ1-5; D is possibly TRBD1 (5 bases). CDR1 and CDR2 from the germline V gene are MDHEN and SYDVKM. V was pared by 3 bases and J by 2 bases, with 14 bases between. This CDR3 is 16 amino acids long. The CDR3: CASSLSQGEGNQPQHF. CDR3 nucleotide sequence: TGTGCCAGCAGTTTGTCCCAGGGTGAGGGCAATCAGCCCCAGCATTTT.

On this clone itself: A read error may be the cause here, since a much bigger clone is one base away. Other DNA sequences within the sample encode an identical CDR3. The chain recombines TRBV7-9 with TRBJ1-1; D uncertain. With 1 base removed from V and 1 base from J, the gap between germline ends came to 4 bases. This CDR3 comprises 13 residues. The germline V gene has CDR1 SEHNR and CDR2 FQNEAQ (reference sequence). CDR3 in DNA: TGTGCCAGCAGCTTAGTCGGGAACACTGAAGCTTTCTTT. Protein sequence: CASSLVGNTEAFF.

This chain links TRBV7-9 with TRBJ1-1; D unclear. Trimming removed 4 bases at V and 1 base at J, with 4 bases between. The CDR3 totals 12 residues. Germline CDR1 SEHNR, CDR2 FQNEAQ (reference sequence). The CDR3 nucleotides read TGTGCCAGCAGCTACCAGAACACTGAAGCTTTCTTT. It translates to CASSYQNTEAFF.

The CDR3 DNA is TGTGCCACCAGCAGAGAGGCAGGGGGCATGGAGGAGACCCAGTACTTC. It translates to CATSREAGGMEETQYF. The chain joins TRBV15 to TRBJ2-5, with 8 bases aligning to TRBD1. The length of the CDR3 is 16 residues. Trimming removed 0 bases from V and 5 bases from J; junction bases left unmatched: 8. Germline CDR1 reads LNHNV; CDR2 reads YYDKDF (reference sequence).

The V gene is TRBV27, the J gene TRBJ2-5; no definite D call. The DNA end lines up better with TRBJ2-7; the J call may be wrong. This CDR3 comprises 12 residues. The germline gives CDR1 MNHEY, CDR2 SMNVEV (reference sequence). The CDR3 DNA reads TGTGCCAGCAGTTTAGATGGATACGAGCAGTACTTC. Residues: CASSLDGYEQYF.

The chain carries TRBV12-5 and TRBJ1-1; D ambiguous. In germline, CDR1 is LGHNT, CDR2 FRNRAP. This CDR3 contains 13 residues. Trimming shortened V by 3 bases and J by 1 base, and 6 bases separated the two germline ends. CDR3 amino acids: CASGFGKNTEAFF. CDR3 DNA sequence: TGTGCTAGTGGTTTTGGTAAGAACACTGAAGCTTTCTTT.

The rearrangement links TRBV7-8 to TRBJ2-5; 10 bases fit TRBD2. The germline CDR1 and CDR2 sequences are SGHVS and FQNEAQ. This CDR3 spans 17 amino acids. The V and J ends lost 1 base and 3 bases, in that order; junction bases with no gene match: 8. CDR3 protein: CASSLDGAGGVEETQYF. The CDR3 DNA reads as TGTGCCAGCAGCTTAGATGGAGCGGGAGGGGTAGAAGAGACCCAGTACTTC.

The CDR3 DNA sequence: TGTGCCTGGAGGACAGGGACCACAGATACGCAGTATTTT. Its translation: CAWRTGTTDTQYF. The chain recombines TRBV30 with TRBJ2-3; 7 nucleotides line up with TRBD1. V shed 3 bases and J 2 bases; nucleotides not matched to a gene: 2. From germline, CDR1 is GTSNPN and CDR2 SVGIG (reference sequence). The CDR3 is made up of 13 amino acids.

The rearrangement joins TRBV19 to TRBJ1-5, with a possible D match to TRBD1 (5 bases). Germline V lookup: CDR1 LNHDA, CDR2 SQIVND (reference sequence). With 7 bases removed from V and 0 bases from J, the gap between germline ends came to 13 bases. There are 15 residues in the CDR3. The chain's CDR3 is CASTTGLLSNQPQHF. DNA of the CDR3: TGTGCCAGTACTACGGGACTTCTTAGCAATCAGCCCCAGCATTTT.

Points on this clone: This sample includes further DNA sequences coding for the same CDR3. The genes are TRBV5-1 and TRBJ1-1; D remains ambiguous. The CDR3 extends over 14 amino acids. Per the germline V gene, CDR1 is SGHRS and CDR2 is YFSETQ. V was clipped by 0 bases and J by 4 bases, with 10 bases between them. CDR3 loop: CASSLAGEGTEAFF. In nucleotides, the CDR3 is TGCGCCAGCAGCTTGGCCGGGGAGGGCACTGAAGCTTTCTTT.

The CDR3 nucleotides read TGTGCCAGCGGGACCCAGGCAGATACGCAGTATTTT. Amino acids: CASGTQADTQYF. J is TRBJ2-3 and V is TRBV27; the D call may be TRBD1 or TRBD2 (5 bases each). Trimming shortened V by 8 bases and J by 4 bases, and 10 bases separated the two germline ends. Germline V CDR1 and CDR2: MNHEY, SMNVEV (reference sequence). CDR3 length equals 12 residues.

The rearrangement uses TRBV14 and TRBJ1-2, with TRBD1 as a possible D gene (6 bases). The length of the CDR3 is 15 residues. Germline loops: CDR1 SGHDN, CDR2 FVKESK. Between the trimmed V and J ends, which lost 6 bases and 5 bases, there was a span of 19 bases. For the CDR3, the DNA is TGTGCCAGCAGTCCATCTAACAGGGTGGGATATGGCTACACCTTC. Residues: CASSPSNRVGYGYTF.

V usage is TRBV7-2 and J usage is TRBJ1-2; D ambiguous. The CDR3 totals 13 residues. Germline values: CDR1 SGHTA, CDR2 FQGNSA. Trimming removed 1 base from V and 7 bases from J, with 10 bases in between. DNA of the CDR3: TGTGCCAGCAGCTTAGTCGGGTACGCTGGCTACACCTTC. The encoded protein is CASSLVGYAGYTF. Based on the CDR3 plus reference TRBV7-2 and TRBJ1-2, the full variable domain is GAGVSQSPSNKVTEKGKDVELRCDPISGHTALYWYRQSLGQGLEFLIYFQGNSAPDKSGLPSDRFSAERTGGSVSTLTIQRTQQEDSAVYLCASSLVGYAGYTFGSGTRLTVV.

The chain combines TRBV10-1 with TRBJ2-1, with D unresolved. Germline CDR1 and CDR2: WNHNN and SYGVQD (reference sequence). There are 12 residues in the CDR3. Deletions cut 8 bases from V and 5 bases from J, with 10 bases between. The CDR3 here is CASRIPDNEQFF. The CDR3 nucleotides read TGCGCCAGCCGTATCCCGGACAATGAGCAGTTCTTC.